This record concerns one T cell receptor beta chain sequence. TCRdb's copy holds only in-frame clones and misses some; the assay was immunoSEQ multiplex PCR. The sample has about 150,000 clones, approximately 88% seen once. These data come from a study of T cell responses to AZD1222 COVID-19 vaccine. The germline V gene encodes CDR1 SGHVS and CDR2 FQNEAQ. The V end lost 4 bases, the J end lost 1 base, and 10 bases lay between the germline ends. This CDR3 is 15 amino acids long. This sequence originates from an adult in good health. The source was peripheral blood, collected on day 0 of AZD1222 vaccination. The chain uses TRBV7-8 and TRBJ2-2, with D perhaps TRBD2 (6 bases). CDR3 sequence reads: CASSSRDLNTGELFF. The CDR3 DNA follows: TGTGCCAGCAGCTCCCGGGACTTGAACACCGGGGAGCTGTTTTTT.